This TCR beta chain is drawn from a study of blood T cells in healthy people across ages. Findings of the study overall: Expanded clonotype shifts may have been confounded, as the donors had an unknown CMV status. In long-lived donors, naive CD4+ cell counts and diversity exceeded those of aged donors.

For the second PCR, which ran for 7 to 11 cycles, a sample-barcoded 5' primer and a J-beta primer mix were used. A tag from a template-switch adaptor with 12 random nucleotides marked each cDNA molecule. TCRdb reprocessed the 5' RACE reads via MiXCR and lists one record per CDR3 protein. The repertoire has 850,000 to 1,100,000 distinct CDR3 sequences, 35% to 40% of them found once; the top ten carry around 13%. Concerning this clonotype itself: Its target is not known.

Per sample, at least 5 micrograms of total RNA were extracted. Source material: blood. The clonotype was recovered from a young man in good health.

The CDR3 protein is CASSYGRGWETQYF. The CDR3 DNA sequence: TGTGCCAGCAGTTATGGCAGGGGATGGGAGACCCAGTACTTC. This chain links TRBV6-2 or TRBV6-3 with TRBJ2-5; TRBD1 might be the D (6 bases). The germline V gene encodes CDR1 MNHEY and CDR2 SVGEGT. Trimming took off 3 bases at V and 5 bases at J, with 13 bases between the two ends. The length of the CDR3 is 14 residues.